Here is one T cell receptor beta chain with its context. The entry originates in a study of blood T cell repertoires in COVID-19. Study overall: The United States, Italy and Spain supplied acute and convalescent COVID-19 samples. Sources were T cells, B-cell-depleted T cells, or PBMCs; the material itself was cDNA or gDNA.

As originally analysed: Reference gene primer amplification in the assay estimated nucleated cell counts. The assay was immunoSEQ multiplex PCR, and TCRdb's table has in-frame clones only and misses some. For V, J and clone size, that table is used; D and trimming come from the DNA. This sample has tens of thousands of clones; approximately 81% occur once, and the top ten carry approximately 23%. V lost 0 bases and J 4 bases, leaving 14 bases between the germline ends. Germline CDR1 and CDR2: SGHRS and YFSETQ. The CDR3 spans 17 residues. Sequenced sample: peripheral blood. This clonotype was sampled from a man older than 75 with active or convalescent COVID-19. The chain combines TRBV5-1 with TRBJ1-6; possibly TRBD1 for D (5 bases). Here the CDR3 reads CASSLVEGLRYNSPLHF. The CDR3 DNA reads as TGCGCCAGCAGCTTGGTGGAGGGGCTACGGTATAATTCACCCCTCCACTTT.